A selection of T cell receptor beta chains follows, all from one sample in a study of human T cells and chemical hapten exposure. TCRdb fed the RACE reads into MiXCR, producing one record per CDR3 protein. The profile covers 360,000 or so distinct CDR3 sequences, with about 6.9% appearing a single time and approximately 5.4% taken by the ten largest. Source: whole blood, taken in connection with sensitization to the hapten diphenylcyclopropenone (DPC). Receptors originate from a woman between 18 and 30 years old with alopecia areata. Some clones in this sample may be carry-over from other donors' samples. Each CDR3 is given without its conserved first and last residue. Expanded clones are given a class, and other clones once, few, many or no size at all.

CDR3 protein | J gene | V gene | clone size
ASSPGVQNSPLH | TRBJ1-6 | TRBV7-3 | many
ASSRPRTGENEQF | TRBJ2-1 | TRBV11-3 | .
AISESWRNTDTQY | TRBJ2-3 | TRBV10-3 | many
ASSQVARNTIY | TRBJ1-3 | TRBV3-1 | many
ASSAPGYQETQY | TRBJ2-5 | TRBV6-1 | .
ASSYSREIHSYEQY | TRBJ2-7 | TRBV6-2/TRBV6-3 | .
SAPHETLYNEQF | TRBJ2-1 | TRBV20-1 | many
ASSAGQVREKLF | TRBJ1-4 | TRBV5-1 | .
SASGTSGGARETQY | TRBJ2-5 | TRBV20-1 | few
ASSSSSGGGSTQY | TRBJ2-3 | TRBV6-5 | few
AISWGSNQPQH | TRBJ1-5 | TRBV10-3 | many
ASSYSPPTSGIYNEQF | TRBJ2-1 | TRBV6-2/TRBV6-3 | few
ASSSGQGALVEAF | TRBJ1-1 | TRBV5-1 | few
ASSQLRTPPF | TRBJ2-1 | TRBV3-1 | few
SAVRHDHF | TRBJ2-1 | TRBV20-1 | .
ATSRDLAGTQY | TRBJ2-3 | TRBV15 | many
ASSYGGKGQPQH | TRBJ1-5 | TRBV6-6 | many
ASSFGGLGNQPQH | TRBJ1-5 | TRBV13 | many
ASGDGAVVMNTEAF | TRBJ1-1 | TRBV12-5 | few
SARVGWYGELF | TRBJ2-2 | TRBV20-1 | .
ASSLTPGGYT | TRBJ1-2 | TRBV28 | many
ASSLAWLAGVKDTQY | TRBJ2-3 | TRBV12-3/TRBV12-4 | few
ASSYKGAVVRGYT | TRBJ1-2 | TRBV6-5 | many
ASSLWTGQGTDTQY | TRBJ2-3 | TRBV28 | many
ASSPGAGGYTEAF | TRBJ1-1 | TRBV5-1 | few
AISESLEPYGYT | TRBJ1-2 | TRBV10-3 | .
ASSGPFSTDTQY | TRBJ2-3 | TRBV9 | many
ASSSTGTPINYGYT | TRBJ1-2 | TRBV6-5 | many
ASSEAWGGELF | TRBJ2-2 | TRBV2 | .
ASSQDFRDRYTEAF | TRBJ1-1 | TRBV4-3 | many
ASIRNTEAF | TRBJ1-1 | TRBV12-3/TRBV12-4 | many
ASSYLDRAGISPLH | TRBJ1-6 | TRBV6-5 | .
SAGQPNSGNTIY | TRBJ1-3 | TRBV20-1 | few
ASSLTGPSFSNQPQH | TRBJ1-5 | TRBV4-2 | many
ASGRDSNSPLH | TRBJ1-6 | TRBV27 | .
ASSGGFNLNSPLH | TRBJ1-6 | TRBV6-1 | .
ASSRIITSGGADTQY | TRBJ2-3 | TRBV7-2 | few
ASSLLGQGVEEQY | TRBJ2-7 | TRBV27 | .
ASSPTRYTDTQY | TRBJ2-3 | TRBV6-4 | .
ASSSSGGAGNIQY | TRBJ2-4 | TRBV7-2 | .
ASGRVVAAETQY | TRBJ2-5 | TRBV6-5 | .
ASSTPLASTEQF | TRBJ2-1 | TRBV5-1 | once